This T cell receptor (beta chain) was observed in a study of T-cell reconstitution after alpha-beta-depleted transplantation in children. Only a few counts were recorded for this clonotype. Trimming at V came to 10 bases and at J to 4 bases, leaving 4 bases not matched to a gene. CDR3 length equals 12 residues. Looked up from germline, CDR1 is SGHVS and CDR2 is FNYEAQ. The TCRbeta library incorporated unique molecular identifiers. TCRdb re-called the PCR reads through MiXCR, storing one row per CDR3 protein. The sample gives about 500,000 distinct CDR3 sequences, about 31% of which show up once; 2% to 3% is in the top ten.

This receptor was taken from a human donor who donated a stem cell graft to a child with aplastic anemia. The J gene is TRBJ2-1, the V gene TRBV7-6; the match to TRBD2 covers 7 bases. This sample comprised PBMCs from the stem cell graft donor, obtained from the stem cell graft. In nucleotides, the CDR3 is TGTGCCACCGGACTAGTATACAATGAGCAGTTCTTC. This sequence encodes CATGLVYNEQFF.